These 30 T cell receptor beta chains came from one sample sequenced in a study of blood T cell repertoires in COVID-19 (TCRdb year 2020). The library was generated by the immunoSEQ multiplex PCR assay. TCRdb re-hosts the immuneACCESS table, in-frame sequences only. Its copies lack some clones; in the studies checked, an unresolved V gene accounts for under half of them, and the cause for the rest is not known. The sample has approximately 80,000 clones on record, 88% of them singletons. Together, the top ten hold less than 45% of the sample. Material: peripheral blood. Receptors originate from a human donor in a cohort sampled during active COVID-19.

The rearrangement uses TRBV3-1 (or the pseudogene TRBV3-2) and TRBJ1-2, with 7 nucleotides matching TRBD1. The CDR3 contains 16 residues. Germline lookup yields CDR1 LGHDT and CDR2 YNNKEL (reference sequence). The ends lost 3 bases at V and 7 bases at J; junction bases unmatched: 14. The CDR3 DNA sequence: TGTGCCAGCAGCCAGCCTGGGACAGCACGTAGGATTGGCTACACCTTC. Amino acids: CASSQPGTARRIGYTF.

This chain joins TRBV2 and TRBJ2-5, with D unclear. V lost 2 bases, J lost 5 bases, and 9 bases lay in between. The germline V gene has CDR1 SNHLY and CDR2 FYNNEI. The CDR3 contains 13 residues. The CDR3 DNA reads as TGTGCCAGCAGTGAAAATGGTGGCGAGACCCAGTACTTC. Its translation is CASSENGGETQYF.

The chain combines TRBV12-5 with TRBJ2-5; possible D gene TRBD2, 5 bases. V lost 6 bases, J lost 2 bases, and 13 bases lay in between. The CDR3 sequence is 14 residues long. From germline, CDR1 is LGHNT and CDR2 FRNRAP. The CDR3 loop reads CASGLGLGQETQYF. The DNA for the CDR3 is TGTGCTAGTGGACTCGGACTGGGGCAAGAGACCCAGTACTTC.

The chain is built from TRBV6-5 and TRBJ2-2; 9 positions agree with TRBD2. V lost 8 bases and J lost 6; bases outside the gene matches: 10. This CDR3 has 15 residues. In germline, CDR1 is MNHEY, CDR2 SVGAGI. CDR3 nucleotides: TGTGCCAGCGGAGCGGGACTAGCATTGGCCGGGGAGCTGTTTTTT. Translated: CASGAGLALAGELFF.

CDR3 residues: CASSIGLENEQFF. CDR3 bases: TGTGCCAGTAGTATTGGGCTGGAAAATGAGCAGTTCTTC. V usage is TRBV19 and J usage is TRBJ2-1; no clear D gene. Trimming removed 3 bases from V and 7 bases from J, with 10 bases in between. The length of the CDR3 is 13 residues. The germline CDR1 and CDR2 sequences are LNHDA and SQIVND (reference sequence).

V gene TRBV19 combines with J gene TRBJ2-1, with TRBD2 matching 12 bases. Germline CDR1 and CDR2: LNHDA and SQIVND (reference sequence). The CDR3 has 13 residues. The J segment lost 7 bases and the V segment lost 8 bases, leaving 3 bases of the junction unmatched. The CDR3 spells CASSSGRGNEQFF. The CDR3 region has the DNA TGTGCCAGTTCTAGCGGGAGGGGTAATGAGCAGTTCTTC. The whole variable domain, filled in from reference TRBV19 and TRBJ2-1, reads DGGITQSPKYLFRKEGQNVTLSCEQNLNHDAMYWYRQDPGQGLRLIYYSQIVNDFQKGDIAEGYSVSREKKESFPLTVTSAQKNPTAFYLCASSSGRGNEQFFGPGTRLTVL.

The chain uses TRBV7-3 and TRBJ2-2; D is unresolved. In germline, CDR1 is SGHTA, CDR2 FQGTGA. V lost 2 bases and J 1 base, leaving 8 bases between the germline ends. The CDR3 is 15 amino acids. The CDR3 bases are TGTGCCAGCAGCTTATTCGGTCAGAACACCGGGGAGCTGTTTTTT. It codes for CASSLFGQNTGELFF.

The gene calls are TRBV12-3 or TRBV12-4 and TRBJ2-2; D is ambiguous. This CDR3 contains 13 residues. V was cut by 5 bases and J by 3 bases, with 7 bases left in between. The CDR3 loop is CASSLSYTGELFF. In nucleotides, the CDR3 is TGTGCCAGCAGTCTATCATACACCGGGGAGCTGTTTTTT.

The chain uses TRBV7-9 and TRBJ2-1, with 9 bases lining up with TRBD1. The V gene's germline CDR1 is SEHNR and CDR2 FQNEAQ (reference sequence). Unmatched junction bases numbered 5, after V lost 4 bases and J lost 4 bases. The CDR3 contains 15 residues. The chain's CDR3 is CASSWGQGVYNEQFF. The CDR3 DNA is TGTGCCAGCAGCTGGGGACAGGGAGTTTACAATGAGCAGTTCTTC.

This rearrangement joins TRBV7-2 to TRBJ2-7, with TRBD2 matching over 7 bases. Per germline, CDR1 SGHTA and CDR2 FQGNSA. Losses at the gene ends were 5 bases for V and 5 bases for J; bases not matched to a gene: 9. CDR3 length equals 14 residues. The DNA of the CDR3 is TGTGCCAGCAGCCAAAGTATGGCGGGAGACGAGCAGTACTTC. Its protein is CASSQSMAGDEQYF.

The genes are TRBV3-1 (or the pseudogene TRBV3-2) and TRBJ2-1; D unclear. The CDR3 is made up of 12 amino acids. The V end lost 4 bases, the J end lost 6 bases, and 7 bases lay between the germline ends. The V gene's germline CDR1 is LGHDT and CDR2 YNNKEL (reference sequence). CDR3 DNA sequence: TGTGCCAGCAGCCCTGTTAGCAATGAGCAGTTCTTC. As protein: CASSPVSNEQFF.

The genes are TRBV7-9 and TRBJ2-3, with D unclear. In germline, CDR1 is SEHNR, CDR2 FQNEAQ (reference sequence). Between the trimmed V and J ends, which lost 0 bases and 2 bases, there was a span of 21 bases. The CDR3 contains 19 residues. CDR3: CASSLATTVGPGSTDTQYF. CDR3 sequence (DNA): TGTGCCAGCAGCTTAGCCACTACCGTTGGCCCCGGCTCCACAGATACGCAGTATTTT.

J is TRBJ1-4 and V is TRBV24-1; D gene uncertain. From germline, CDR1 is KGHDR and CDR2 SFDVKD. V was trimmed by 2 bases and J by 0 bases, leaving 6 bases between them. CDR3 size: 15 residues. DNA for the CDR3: TGTGCCACCAGTGATTCGGGATCAACTAATGAAAAACTGTTTTTT. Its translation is CATSDSGSTNEKLFF.

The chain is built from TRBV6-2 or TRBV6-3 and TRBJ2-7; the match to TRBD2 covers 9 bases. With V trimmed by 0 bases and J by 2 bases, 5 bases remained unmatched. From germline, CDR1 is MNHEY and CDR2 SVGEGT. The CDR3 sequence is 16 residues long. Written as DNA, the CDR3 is TGTGCCAGCAGTTACTCTGGGCGCGGGGGGGCCTACGAGCAGTACTTC. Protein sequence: CASSYSGRGGAYEQYF.

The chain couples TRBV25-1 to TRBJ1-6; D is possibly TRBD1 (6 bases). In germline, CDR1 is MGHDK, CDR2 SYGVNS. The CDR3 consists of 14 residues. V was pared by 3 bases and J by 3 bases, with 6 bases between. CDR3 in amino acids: CASSETGYNSPLHF. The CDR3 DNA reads TGTGCCAGCAGTGAGACAGGCTATAATTCACCCCTCCACTTT.

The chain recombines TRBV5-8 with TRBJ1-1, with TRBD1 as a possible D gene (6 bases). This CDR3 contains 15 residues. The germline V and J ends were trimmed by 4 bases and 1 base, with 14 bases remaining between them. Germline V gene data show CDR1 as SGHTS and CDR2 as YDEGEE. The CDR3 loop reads CASSRRTVRNTEAFF. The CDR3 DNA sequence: TGTGCCAGCAGCCGCCGGACAGTTCGGAACACTGAAGCTTTCTTT. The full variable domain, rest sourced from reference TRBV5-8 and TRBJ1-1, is EAGVTQSPTHLIKTRGQQATLRCSPISGHTSVYWYQQALGLGLQFLLWYDEGEERNRGNFPPRFSGRQFPNYSSELNVNALELEDSALYLCASSRRTVRNTEAFFGQGTRLTVV.

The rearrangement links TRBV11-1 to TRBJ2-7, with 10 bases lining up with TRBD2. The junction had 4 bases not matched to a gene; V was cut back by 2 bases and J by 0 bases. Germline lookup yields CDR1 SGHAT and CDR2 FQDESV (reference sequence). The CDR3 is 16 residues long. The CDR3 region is CASSLSSGGLSYEQYF. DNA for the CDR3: TGTGCCAGCAGCTTATCTAGCGGGGGTCTCTCCTACGAGCAGTACTTC.

The CDR3 bases are TGTGCCAACTCCTACGCGGGGACTAGCAACAATGAGCAGTTCTTC. This gives the protein CANSYAGTSNNEQFF. V gene TRBV10-3 combines with J gene TRBJ2-1; 9 bases map to TRBD2. Germline V gene sequence: CDR1 ENHRY, CDR2 SYGVKD. V trimming: 10 bases; J trimming: 5 bases; junction bases outside the gene matches: 12. The CDR3 runs to 15 residues.

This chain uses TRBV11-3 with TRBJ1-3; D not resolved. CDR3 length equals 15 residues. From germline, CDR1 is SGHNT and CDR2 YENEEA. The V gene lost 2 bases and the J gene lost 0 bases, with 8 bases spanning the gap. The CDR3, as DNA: TGTGCCAGCAGCTTAAGCCGAGTCTCTGGAAACACCATATATTTT. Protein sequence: CASSLSRVSGNTIYF.

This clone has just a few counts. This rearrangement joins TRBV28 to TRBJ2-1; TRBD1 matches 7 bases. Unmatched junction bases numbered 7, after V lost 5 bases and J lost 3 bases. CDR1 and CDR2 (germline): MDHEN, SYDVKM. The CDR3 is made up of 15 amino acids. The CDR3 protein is CASSAPGTDYNEQFF. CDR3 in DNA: TGTGCCAGCAGTGCCCCCGGGACAGACTACAATGAGCAGTTCTTC.

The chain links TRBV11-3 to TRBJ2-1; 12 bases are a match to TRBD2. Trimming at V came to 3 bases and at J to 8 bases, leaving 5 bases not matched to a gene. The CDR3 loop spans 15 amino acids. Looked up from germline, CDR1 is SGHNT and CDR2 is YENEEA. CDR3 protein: CASSFTSGGQYEQFF. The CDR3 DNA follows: TGTGCCAGCAGCTTCACTAGCGGGGGGCAATATGAGCAGTTCTTC.

CDR3 sequence: CASGLGSGTGELFF. CDR3 nucleotides: TGTGCTAGTGGTTTGGGCTCGGGCACCGGGGAGCTGTTTTTT. V and J are TRBV12-5 and TRBJ2-2; D gene unclear. CDR1 LGHNT and CDR2 FRNRAP come from the germline V gene. V lost 1 base and J lost 4, with 7 bases in between. The CDR3 covers 14 residues.

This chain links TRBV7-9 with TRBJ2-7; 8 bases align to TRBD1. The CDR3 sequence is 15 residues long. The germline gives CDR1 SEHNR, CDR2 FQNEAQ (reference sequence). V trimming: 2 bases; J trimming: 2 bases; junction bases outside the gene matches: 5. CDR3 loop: CASSLFRTGPYEQYF. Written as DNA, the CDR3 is TGTGCCAGCAGCTTATTCCGGACAGGGCCCTACGAGCAGTACTTC.

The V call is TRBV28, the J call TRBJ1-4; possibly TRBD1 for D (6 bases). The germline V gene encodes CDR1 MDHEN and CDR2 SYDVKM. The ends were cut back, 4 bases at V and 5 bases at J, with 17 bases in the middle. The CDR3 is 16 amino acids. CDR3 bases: TGTGCCAGCAGTTCACCTCATGAGGGGGGGAATGAAAAACTGTTTTTT. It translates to CASSSPHEGGNEKLFF.

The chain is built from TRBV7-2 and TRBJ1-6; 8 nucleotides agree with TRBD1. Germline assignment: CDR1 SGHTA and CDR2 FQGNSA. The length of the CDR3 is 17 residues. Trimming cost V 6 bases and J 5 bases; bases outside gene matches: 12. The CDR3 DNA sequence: TGTGCCAGCAGACAATCGGACAGGGAAAGCGATAATTCACCCCTCCACTTT. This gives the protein CASRQSDRESDNSPLHF.

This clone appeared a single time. The CDR3 DNA reads TGTGCCAGCAGACCTAGCGGGGGCACAGATACGCAGTATTTT. Amino acids: CASRPSGGTDTQYF. This chain connects TRBV25-1 to TRBJ2-3; 9 bases are a match to TRBD2. The CDR3 length is 14 residues. Germline trimming cut 6 bases from V and 1 base from J; bases unmatched to any gene: 2. Germline CDR1 and CDR2: MGHDK and SYGVNS.

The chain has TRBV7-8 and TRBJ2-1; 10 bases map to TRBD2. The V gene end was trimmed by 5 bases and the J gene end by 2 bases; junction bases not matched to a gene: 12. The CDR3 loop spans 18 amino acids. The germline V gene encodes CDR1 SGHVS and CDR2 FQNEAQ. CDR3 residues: CASSQGSRTSGPYNEQFF. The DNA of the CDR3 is TGTGCCAGCAGCCAGGGATCCAGGACTAGCGGACCCTACAATGAGCAGTTCTTC.

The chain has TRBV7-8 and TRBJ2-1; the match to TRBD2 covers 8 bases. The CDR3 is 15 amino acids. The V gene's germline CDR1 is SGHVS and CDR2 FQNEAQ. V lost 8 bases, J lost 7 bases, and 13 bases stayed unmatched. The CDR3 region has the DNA TGTGCCAGCTCAATGTCGGCGGGAGGTCGGAATGAGCAGTTCTTC. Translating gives CASSMSAGGRNEQFF.

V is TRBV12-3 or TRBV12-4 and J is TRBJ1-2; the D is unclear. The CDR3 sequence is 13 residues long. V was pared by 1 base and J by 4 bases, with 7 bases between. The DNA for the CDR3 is TGTGCCAGCAGTTTAGAACAGACCTATGGCTACACCTTC. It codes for CASSLEQTYGYTF.

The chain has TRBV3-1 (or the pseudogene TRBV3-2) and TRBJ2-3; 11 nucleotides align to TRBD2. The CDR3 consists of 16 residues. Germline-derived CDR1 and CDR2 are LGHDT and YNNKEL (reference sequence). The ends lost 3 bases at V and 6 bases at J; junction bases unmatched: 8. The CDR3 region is CASSQDLAGGSDTQYF. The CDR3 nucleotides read TGTGCCAGCAGCCAGGACCTAGCGGGGGGTTCGGATACGCAGTATTTT.